This T cell receptor beta chain emerged from a study of cytomegalovirus exposure and HLA in healthy donors. Germline V gene data show CDR1 as SGHNT and CDR2 as YENEEA. CDR3 length: 16 amino acids. V lost 5 bases, J lost 3 bases, and 5 bases stayed unmatched. General study results and limits: In terms of immune exposure information, only CMV serostatus was available. Per a prior analysis, the majority of TCR beta V segments were productive roughly 90% or roughly 30% of the time.

Comment on this clone: The antigen remains undetermined.

13 Jbeta primers and 60 Vbeta primers were used for the PCR. Produced via immunoSEQ multiplex PCR; TCRdb's table is partial and in-frame only. Of 150,000 to 200,000 clones in the sample, 70% to 80% were seen once. V and J are TRBV11-3 and TRBJ2-3; 13 bases are a match to TRBD2. Sequences were obtained from PBMCs. The source of this sequence is a man between 60 and 75 years old in good health and CMV-seronegative. This CDR3 reads CASSQRLAGGTDTQYF. In DNA, the CDR3 is TGTGCCAGCAGCCAACGACTAGCGGGAGGTACAGATACGCAGTATTTT.